This TCR beta chain was identified in a study of blood T cell repertoires in COVID-19. In the study overall: The United States, Italy and Spain were the sources of the acute and convalescent COVID-19 samples. Sample material is recorded as cDNA or gDNA derived from T cells, B-cell-depleted T cells, or PBMCs.

This CDR3 is built from 16 residues. J gave up 3 bases and V 2 bases, and 7 bases lay outside the gene matches. Germline V gene lookup returns CDR1 SGHTA and CDR2 FQGNSA. In the original processing: Scientists estimated how many nucleated cells there were by amplifying reference gene primers. Sequencing used immunoSEQ multiplex PCR; TCRdb keeps in-frame clones, though not all of them. From that table come the V and J calls and clone size; the DNA was used to work out D and trimming. The data contain approximately 92,000 clones, roughly 75% of them seen just once; the ten biggest clones take up 8% to 9%.

Sample: peripheral blood. The clonotype was recovered from a man aged 45 to 65 who had recovered from COVID-19. This chain uses TRBV7-2 with TRBJ2-4; TRBD1 aligns across 7 bases. In nucleotides, the CDR3 is TGTGCCAGCAGCTTATGGGCAGGGGGTGGCAAAAACATTCAGTACTTC. Its translation: CASSLWAGGGKNIQYF.